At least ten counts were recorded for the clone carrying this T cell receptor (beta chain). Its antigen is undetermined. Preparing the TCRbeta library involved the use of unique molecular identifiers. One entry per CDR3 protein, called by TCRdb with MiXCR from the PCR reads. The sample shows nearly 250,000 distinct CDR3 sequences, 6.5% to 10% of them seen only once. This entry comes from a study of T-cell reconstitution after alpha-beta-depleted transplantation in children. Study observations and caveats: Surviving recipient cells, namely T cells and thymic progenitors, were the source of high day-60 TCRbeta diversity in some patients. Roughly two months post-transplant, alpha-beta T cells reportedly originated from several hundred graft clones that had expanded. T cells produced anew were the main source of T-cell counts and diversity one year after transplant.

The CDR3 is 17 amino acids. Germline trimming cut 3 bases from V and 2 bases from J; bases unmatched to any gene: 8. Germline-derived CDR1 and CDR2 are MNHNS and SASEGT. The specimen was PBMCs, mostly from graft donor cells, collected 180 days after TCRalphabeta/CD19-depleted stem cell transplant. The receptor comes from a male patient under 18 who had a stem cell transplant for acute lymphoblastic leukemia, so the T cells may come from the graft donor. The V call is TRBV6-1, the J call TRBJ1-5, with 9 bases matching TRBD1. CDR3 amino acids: CASSEHRGRRGNQPQHF. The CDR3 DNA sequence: TGTGCCAGCAGTGAGCACAGGGGGCGCCGCGGCAATCAGCCCCAGCATTTT.